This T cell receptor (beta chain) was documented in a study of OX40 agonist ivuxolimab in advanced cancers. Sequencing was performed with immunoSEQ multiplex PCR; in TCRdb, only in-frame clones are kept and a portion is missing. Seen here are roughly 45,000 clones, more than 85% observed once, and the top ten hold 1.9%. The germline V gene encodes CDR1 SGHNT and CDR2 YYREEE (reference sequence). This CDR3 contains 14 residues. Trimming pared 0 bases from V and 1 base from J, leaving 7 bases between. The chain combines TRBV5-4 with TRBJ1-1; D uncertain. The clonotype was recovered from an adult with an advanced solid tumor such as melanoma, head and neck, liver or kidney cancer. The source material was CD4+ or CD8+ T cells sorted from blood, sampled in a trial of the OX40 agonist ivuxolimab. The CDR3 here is CASSLGHANTEAFF. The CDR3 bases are TGTGCCAGCAGCTTGGGACACGCGAACACTGAAGCTTTCTTT.